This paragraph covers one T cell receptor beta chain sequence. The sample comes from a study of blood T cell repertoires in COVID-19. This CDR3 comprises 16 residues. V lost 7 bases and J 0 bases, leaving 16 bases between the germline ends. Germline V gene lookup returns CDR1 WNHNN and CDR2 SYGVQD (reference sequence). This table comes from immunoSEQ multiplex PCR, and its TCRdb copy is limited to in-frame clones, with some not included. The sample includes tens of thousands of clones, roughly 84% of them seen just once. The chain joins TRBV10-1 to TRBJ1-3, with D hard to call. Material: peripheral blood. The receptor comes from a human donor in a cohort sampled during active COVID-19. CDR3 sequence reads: CASIQEEATSGNTIYF. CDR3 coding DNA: TGCGCCAGCATCCAGGAGGAAGCCACCTCTGGAAACACCATATATTTT.